This T cell receptor beta chain was observed in a study of T-cell reconstitution after alpha-beta-depleted transplantation in children. Overall study results and limits: Where alpha-beta T cells came from about two months after transplant was reportedly several hundred expanded graft clones. The origin of high day-60 TCRbeta diversity in some patients lay in surviving recipient T cells and thymic progenitors.

Of note for this clonotype: Its cognate antigen is unknown.

J gave up 3 bases and V 8 bases, and 7 bases lay outside the gene matches. In germline, CDR1 is SGHRS, CDR2 YFSETQ. The CDR3 covers 15 residues. Unique molecular identifiers were incorporated during preparation of the TCRbeta library. TCRdb reprocessed the PCR reads with MiXCR, giving one entry per CDR3 protein. The sample consists of about 980,000 distinct CDR3 sequences, roughly 29% of them appearing once. This TCR came from a boy under two years old who had a stem cell transplant for SCID, so the T cells may come from the graft donor. The source material was PBMCs, mostly from graft donor cells, sampled 360 days after TCRalphabeta/CD19-depleted stem cell transplant. This chain uses TRBV5-1 with TRBJ2-2, with 10 bases aligning to TRBD1. The CDR3 nucleotides read TGCGCCAGTACCCCGGGACAGGGGTACACCGGGGAGCTGTTTTTT. This gives the protein CASTPGQGYTGELFF.